The 19 T cell receptor beta chains presented below share a single source sample, sequenced in a study of blood T cells in healthy people across ages. The authors ran a second PCR of about 6 to 11 cycles using a sample-barcoded 5' primer and a J-beta primer mix. Each CDR3 protein gets one entry after TCRdb re-called the 5' RACE reads with MiXCR. The sample lists approximately 800,000 distinct CDR3 sequences; about 42% were seen once. The sample taken for sequencing was blood. The source of these receptors is a man aged 80 or over in good health.

The chain combines TRBV7-9 with TRBJ2-2; D is unclear. Germline assignment: CDR1 SEHNR and CDR2 FQNEAQ (reference sequence). V shed 7 bases and J shed 8 bases, with 20 bases lying between them. The CDR3 loop spans 15 amino acids. CDR3 sequence reads: CASKIPARTGGELFF. The DNA of the CDR3 is TGTGCCAGCAAAATACCCGCGAGGACCGGGGGGGAGCTGTTTTTT.

This chain joins TRBV5-1 and TRBJ2-3; 8 bases match TRBD2. This CDR3 spans 17 amino acids. V lost 3 bases, J lost 3 bases, and 12 bases stayed unmatched. Germline CDR1 is SGHRS and CDR2 is YFSETQ. The CDR3 is CASSSHIGASGTDTQYF. Written as DNA, the CDR3 is TGCGCCAGCAGCTCCCACATAGGGGCTAGCGGGACAGATACGCAGTATTTT.

The V gene is TRBV27, the J gene TRBJ1-2; D unclear. Germline values: CDR1 MNHEY, CDR2 SMNVEV (reference sequence). The CDR3 sequence is 15 residues long. The V end lost 3 bases, the J end lost 4 bases, and 15 bases lay between the germline ends. CDR3 DNA: TGTGCCAGCAGTTTGGACCGCGCCTCCCTCTATGGCTACACCTTC. Amino acid sequence: CASSLDRASLYGYTF.

This chain connects TRBV5-1 to TRBJ2-1, with D maybe TRBD2 (5 bases). Germline CDR1 is SGHRS and CDR2 is YFSETQ. V shed 0 bases and J shed 1 base, with 8 bases lying between them. The CDR3 is 15 amino acids. In nucleotides, the CDR3 is TGCGCCAGCAGCTTGGATGCGGGTTCCTACAATGAGCAGTTCTTC. Residues: CASSLDAGSYNEQFF.

The chain joins TRBV29-1 to TRBJ2-1; 10 bases map to TRBD2. Germline V gene lookup returns CDR1 SQVTM and CDR2 ANQGSEA. The CDR3 length is 13 residues. The V segment lost 8 bases and the J segment 5 bases; nucleotides outside the gene matches: 6. The CDR3 DNA follows: TGCAGCCTGGGGCTAGCGGGAGACAATGAGCAGTTCTTC. This codes for CSLGLAGDNEQFF.

The chain links TRBV29-1 to TRBJ1-3; D is unclear. Germline V lookup: CDR1 SQVTM, CDR2 ANQGSEA. This CDR3 is built from 13 residues. V was shortened by 5 bases and J by 1 base, with 9 bases between the two germline ends. The chain's CDR3 is CSVQGSSGNTIYF. CDR3 nucleotides: TGCAGCGTTCAAGGGAGTTCTGGAAACACCATATATTTT.

This sequence joins TRBV20-1 and TRBJ2-5; no clear D gene. Germline loops: CDR1 DFQATT, CDR2 SNEGSKA (reference sequence). V lost 0 bases, J lost 4 bases, and 9 bases lay in between. This CDR3 is 13 amino acids long. CDR3 amino acids: CSARDESGETQYF. CDR3 sequence (DNA): TGCAGTGCTAGAGATGAGTCAGGAGAGACCCAGTACTTC.

About this clonotype itself: This sequence may be a read error, since a much larger clone differs from it by one base. The chain uses TRBV29-1 and TRBJ2-3, with 10 positions matching TRBD1. J was trimmed by 6 bases and V by 3 bases; bases with no gene match: 15. The CDR3 covers 17 residues. Germline V gene sequence: CDR1 SQVTM, CDR2 ANQGSEA. This CDR3 is CSVDDAHWDRGPDTQYF. The CDR3 DNA reads as TGCAGCGTTGACGATGCACACTGGGACAGGGGACCCGATACGCAGTATTTT.

The gene calls are TRBV14 and TRBJ2-1; no definite D call. The tail of the sequence fits TRBJ2-7 better, so the J call may be wrong. The CDR3 is made up of 13 amino acids. Germline CDR1 is SGHDN and CDR2 is FVKESK. The CDR3 spells CASRPDVYNEQYF. In DNA form, the CDR3 reads TGTGCCAGCAGACCGGACGTCTACAATGAGCAGTACTTC.

This clonotype was seen more than once but under ten times. The V call is TRBV4-1, the J call TRBJ1-6; a weak D match, TRBD1 (6 bases). CDR3 size: 13 residues. With 1 base removed from V and 9 bases from J, the gap between germline ends came to 7 bases. Germline assignment: CDR1 MGHRA and CDR2 YSYEKL. The CDR3 reads CASSQGGLSPLHF. For the CDR3, the DNA is TGCGCCAGCAGCCAAGGGGGGCTTTCACCCCTCCACTTT.

The V gene is TRBV7-9, the J gene TRBJ2-1; tentative D call: TRBD1 (6 bases). The CDR3 is 14 residues long. The germline V and J ends were trimmed by 3 bases and 10 bases, with 16 bases remaining between them. Germline assignment: CDR1 SEHNR and CDR2 FQNEAQ (reference sequence). The CDR3 loop is CASSFLLSQGEQFF. The CDR3 DNA reads as TGTGCCAGCAGCTTTCTGCTATCCCAGGGGGAGCAGTTCTTC.

V and J are TRBV4-1 and TRBJ2-1; 12 bases fit TRBD1. This CDR3 comprises 17 residues. Germline CDR1 reads MGHRA; CDR2 reads YSYEKL. V was clipped by 3 bases and J by 7 bases; unmatched bases: 10. The CDR3 nucleotides read TGCGCCAGCAGCCACACTCCGGGACAGGGGGCTAAAAATGAGCAGTTCTTC. This encodes CASSHTPGQGAKNEQFF.

The chain combines TRBV12-3 or TRBV12-4 with TRBJ2-5, with TRBD2 identical over 8 bases. TRBJ2-7 matches the DNA end more closely, so the J call is doubtful. This CDR3 has 15 residues. The CDR3 nucleotides read TGTGCCAGCAGCTCCGATTTAGCGGGAATCTACGAGCAGTACTTC. Its translation is CASSSDLAGIYEQYF.

This clonotype was recorded a few times. This rearrangement joins TRBV28 to TRBJ2-7; D is perhaps TRBD1 (6 bases). Germline loops: CDR1 MDHEN, CDR2 SYDVKM. The V gene lost 6 bases and the J gene lost 7 bases, with 19 bases spanning the gap. This CDR3 spans 14 amino acids. The CDR3 sequence: CASSKQGAPWEQYF. CDR3 DNA sequence: TGTGCCAGCAGCAAACAGGGCGCCCCTTGGGAGCAGTACTTC.

There are many counts of this clonotype. The chain couples TRBV6-2 or TRBV6-3 to TRBJ2-5; D unclear. The CDR3 extends over 11 amino acids. V lost 5 bases and J 3 bases, leaving 4 bases between the germline ends. Germline CDR1 reads MNHEY; CDR2 reads SVGEGT. DNA for the CDR3: TGTGCCAGCAGTACGAAAGAGACCCAGTACTTC. This sequence encodes CASSTKETQYF.

The chain carries TRBV5-1 and TRBJ2-5; D ambiguous. V was pared by 4 bases and J by 11 bases, with 18 bases between. The CDR3 is 13 residues long. CDR1 and CDR2 (germline): SGHRS, YFSETQ. The CDR3 DNA is TGCGCCAGCAGCCCGGTTTTCAACGTTGAGCAGTACTTC. Protein product: CASSPVFNVEQYF. Drawing the rest from reference TRBV5-1 and TRBJ2-5, the complete variable domain is KAGVTQTPRYLIKTRGQQVTLSCSPISGHRSVSWYQQTPGQGLQFLFEYFSETQRNKGNFPGRFSGRQFSNSRSEMNVSTLELGDSALYLCASSPVFNVEQYFGPGTRLLVL.

The gene calls are TRBV5-1 and TRBJ1-4, with 7 bases fitting TRBD1. The CDR3 is 12 amino acids. V lost 4 bases to trimming and J lost 12 bases; unmatched junction nucleotides: 6. CDR1 and CDR2 (germline): SGHRS, YFSETQ. CDR3 protein: CASSTVDRELFF. CDR3 nucleotide sequence: TGCGCCAGCAGCACCGTCGACAGGGAACTGTTTTTT.

The CDR3 here is CASSLLRGRGSTEAFF. CDR3 in DNA: TGTGCCAGCAGCCTCCTCAGGGGGAGGGGGAGCACTGAAGCTTTCTTT. This sequence joins TRBV12-3 or TRBV12-4 and TRBJ1-1, with 7 bases that match TRBD1. J gave up 4 bases and V 6 bases, and 14 bases lay outside the gene matches. The CDR3 has 16 residues.

The chain uses TRBV7-2 and TRBJ2-5; D tentatively reads TRBD1 or TRBD2 (6 bases each). CDR1 and CDR2 from the germline V gene are SGHTA and FQGNSA. V was shortened by 1 base and J by 5 bases, with 11 bases between the two germline ends. The CDR3 runs to 14 residues. The CDR3 loop is CASSLVVGGETQYF. The CDR3 coding sequence is TGTGCCAGCAGCTTAGTGGTAGGGGGGGAGACCCAGTACTTC.